What follows are 15 T cell receptor beta chains derived from one specimen sequenced in a study of shared clonotypes between healthy human individuals. The data were produced by immunoSEQ multiplex PCR, yet TCRdb's version contains in-frame clones alone and is incomplete. The sample has roughly 490,000 clones, about 82% seen once. The sequenced sample consisted of PBMCs. These receptors were obtained from a woman in her 40s in good health. Some clones in this sample may be carry-over from other donors' samples.

Turning to this clone: This specimen includes other DNA sequences encoding the same CDR3. This chain connects TRBV5-1 to TRBJ2-2, with TRBD1 matching 7 bases. The CDR3 is made up of 15 amino acids. Germline V CDR1 and CDR2: SGHRS, YFSETQ. With V trimmed by 0 bases and J by 5 bases, 4 bases remained unmatched. The CDR3 DNA follows: TGCGCCAGCAGCTTGGTGGCAGGGGGAACCGGGGAGCTGTTTTTT. Translating gives CASSLVAGGTGELFF.

This chain connects TRBV28 to TRBJ1-2, with a possible D match to TRBD1 (5 bases). V dropped 7 bases and J dropped 10 bases, with 16 bases sitting between them. The CDR3 runs to 12 residues. The germline CDR1 and CDR2 sequences are MDHEN and SYDVKM. The CDR3 DNA is TGTGCCAGCAATTCCGGGGGAGGGGACTACACCTTC. Protein sequence: CASNSGGGDYTF.

This sequence joins TRBV19 and TRBJ1-2; TRBD1 matches at 7 bases. The germline V gene has CDR1 LNHDA and CDR2 SQIVND (reference sequence). V was pared by 5 bases and J by 4 bases, with 10 bases of the junction left unmatched. The CDR3 is 15 residues long. This CDR3 is CASSPEGQTFYGYTF. CDR3 coding DNA: TGTGCCAGTAGTCCTGAGGGACAGACTTTCTATGGCTACACCTTC. Based on the CDR3 plus reference TRBV19 and TRBJ1-2, the full variable domain is DGGITQSPKYLFRKEGQNVTLSCEQNLNHDAMYWYRQDPGQGLRLIYYSQIVNDFQKGDIAEGYSVSREKKESFPLTVTSAQKNPTAFYLCASSPEGQTFYGYTFGSGTRLTVV.

The rearrangement uses TRBV5-5 and TRBJ2-7; 9 bases are shared with TRBD1. CDR1 SGHKS and CDR2 YYEKEE come from the germline V gene (reference sequence). The CDR3 has 13 amino acids. The ends lost 4 bases at V and 3 bases at J; junction bases unmatched: 2. CDR3 region: CASSDRGDYEQYF. The DNA of the CDR3 is TGTGCCAGCAGCGACAGGGGGGACTACGAGCAGTACTTC.

In this sample, this clone turned up many times. The chain combines TRBV18 with TRBJ2-3; TRBD2 matches 10 bases. Germline CDR1 KGHSH, CDR2 LQKENI. The CDR3 extends over 14 amino acids. The V gene end was trimmed by 3 bases and the J gene end by 4 bases; junction bases not matched to a gene: 1. The CDR3 region has the DNA TGTGCCAGCTCACCGGGACTAGCGTCAGATACGCAGTATTTT. Translation: CASSPGLASDTQYF.

This clone occurred many times. The chain joins TRBV27 to TRBJ2-1, with 9 bases lining up with TRBD2. Per the germline V gene, CDR1 is MNHEY and CDR2 is SMNVEV (reference sequence). There are 14 residues in the CDR3. Losses at the gene ends were 8 bases for V and 3 bases for J; bases not matched to a gene: 5. For the CDR3, the DNA is TGTGCCAGCGGGGGACTAGCACACTACAATGAGCAGTTCTTC. This translates into CASGGLAHYNEQFF.

A few counts support this clone. This probably arose from a read error, given a far larger clone one base away. The final CDR3 position lacks the conserved phenylalanine or tryptophan, pointing to a likely read error. The chain has TRBV30 and TRBJ1-5; D gene unclear. V shed 0 bases and J shed 3 bases, with 9 bases lying between them. This CDR3 region has 14 residues. Looked up from germline, CDR1 is GTSNPN and CDR2 is SVGIG (reference sequence). DNA for the CDR3: TGTGCCTGGAGTGTATCGCCGATCAATCAGCCCCAGCATTCT. Amino acid sequence: CAWSVSPINQPQHS.

The chain couples TRBV7-9 to TRBJ2-1, with TRBD1 matching over 7 bases. The V gene end was trimmed by 2 bases and the J gene end by 6 bases; junction bases not matched to a gene: 4. CDR3 length equals 14 residues. Germline CDR1 and CDR2: SEHNR and FQNEAQ (reference sequence). The CDR3 loop is CASSLLGQVNEQFF. The CDR3 DNA reads TGTGCCAGCAGCTTACTCGGACAGGTCAATGAGCAGTTCTTC.

This chain uses TRBV5-5 with TRBJ2-7; 8 nucleotides match TRBD1. V dropped 0 bases and J dropped 2; count of bases not matched to a gene: 4. In germline, CDR1 is SGHKS, CDR2 YYEKEE (reference sequence). The CDR3 is 15 residues long. In DNA, the CDR3 is TGTGCCAGCAGCTTGGTGGGACAGGTGGCCTACGAGCAGTACTTC. Translated, it gives CASSLVGQVAYEQYF.

The table lists this clone with a count of one. The rearrangement uses TRBV28 and TRBJ2-1; TRBD2 matches at 10 bases. Germline CDR1 is MDHEN and CDR2 is SYDVKM. CDR3 size: 12 residues. The CDR3 nucleotides read TGTTTAGCGGGAGGAAACTACAATGAGCAGTTCTTC. It yields the protein CLAGGNYNEQFF.

J is TRBJ2-2 and V is TRBV18, with TRBD2 identical over 9 bases. The CDR3 consists of 15 residues. With V trimmed by 6 bases and J by 2 bases, 4 bases remained unmatched. Germline V gene lookup returns CDR1 KGHSH and CDR2 LQKENI. CDR3 nucleotide sequence: TGTGCCAGCTCCACGACTAGCGGAAACACCGGGGAGCTGTTTTTT. Its translation: CASSTTSGNTGELFF.

The V gene is TRBV5-4, the J gene TRBJ2-1; TRBD2 might be the D (6 bases). Deletions cut 0 bases from V and 5 bases from J, with 9 bases between. The CDR3 totals 14 residues. Germline values: CDR1 SGHNT, CDR2 YYREEE (reference sequence). The CDR3, as DNA: TGTGCCAGCAGCTTGGGGGGCGGGGACAATGAGCAGTTCTTC. Its protein product is CASSLGGGDNEQFF.

V gene TRBV28 combines with J gene TRBJ2-5; D possibly corresponds to TRBD1 (5 bases). The germline V gene has CDR1 MDHEN and CDR2 SYDVKM. Trimming took off 9 bases at V and 1 base at J, with 18 bases between the two ends. The CDR3 sequence is 15 residues long. In DNA, the CDR3 is TGTGCCAGTTTCCCAAGGGGCAGGGTCCAAGAGACCCAGTACTTC. The encoded protein is CASFPRGRVQETQYF.

The chain employs TRBV7-3 and TRBJ1-2, with 9 bases lining up with TRBD1. The ends lost 5 bases at V and 4 bases at J; junction bases unmatched: 11. This CDR3 has 16 amino acids. Germline V CDR1 and CDR2: SGHTA, FQGTGA. CDR3 sequence reads: CASSPVPGQGTYGYTF. The DNA of the CDR3 is TGTGCCAGCAGCCCTGTCCCGGGACAGGGTACCTATGGCTACACCTTC.

This clone was detected only once. The V call is TRBV6-6, the J call TRBJ1-2; 9 positions agree with TRBD1. The CDR3 totals 16 residues. V was clipped by 5 bases and J by 0 bases; unmatched bases: 7. Germline CDR1 MNHNY, CDR2 SVGAGI (reference sequence). CDR3 sequence (DNA): TGTGCCAGCAGTCCCTCCCGGGACAGGGCTAACTATGGCTACACCTTC. Encoded protein: CASSPSRDRANYGYTF.